This is a list of T cell receptor beta chains from one sample in a study of T cells in localized non-small cell lung cancer. TCRdb's copy holds only in-frame clones and misses some; the assay was immunoSEQ multiplex PCR. The table includes around 2,100 clones, under 25% detected once. Sample: lung tumor tissue, taken before any cancer treatment. Every receptor here comes from a female donor older than 55 with stage II lung adenocarcinoma. The CDR3 runs from the conserved cysteine through the conserved F or W. The order of the fields is V gene, CDR3 length, CDR3 protein.

TRBV19,11,CASSIQETQYF
TRBV6-8,18,CASSDGGQGPVGANVLTF
TRBV11-3,18,CASSLDASGWISSYEQYF
TRBV2,13,CASSARGIPEAFF
TRBV11-3,15,CASSFTGGANEKLFF
TRBV19,15,CASSPGQGADGELFF
TRBV28,17,CASSLGGTGGYTGELFF
TRBV15,15,CATSRDRVAGGELFF
TRBV5-1,14,CASSLTTRSTEAFF
TRBV29-1,14,CSVTGTSGINEQFF
TRBV18,13,CASSPEGRGEQYF
TRBV28,16,CASRPLKGLIGNTIYF
TRBV6-8,16,CASSSTGTANYNEQFF
TRBV19,14,CASNEGLGPYGYTF
TRBV28,14,CASSLGGSSEKLFF
TRBV5-1,18,CASSLPWFAAGGLNEQFF
TRBV11-3,16,CASSPRLAGGRNEQFF
TRBV30,15,CAWSRGSSYNQPQHF
TRBV6-8,15,CASRKASGGTYEQYF
TRBV11-3,14,CASSFGQGNNEQFF
TRBV25-1,15,CASSEWAVSGNEQFF
TRBV11-3,15,CASSSGHLPGNTIYF
TRBV19,14,CASSGQGRSNEQFF
TRBV15,14,CATSIGLEGNEQFF
TRBV14,15,CASSRAGGLATEAFF
TRBV5-1,15,CASSPLGQGDTEAFF
TRBV6-8,14,CASSTRDMSYEQYF
TRBV7-6,14,CASSPTGGRNEQFF
TRBV11-3,16,CASSSTGGGDQETQYF
TRBV6-8,12,CASSYGTYGYTF
TRBV9,12,CASSQGPGPQHF
TRBV30,15,CAVNVLAVYTGELFF
TRBV11-3,15,CASSPLGGPNEKLFF
TRBV5-1,15,CASSSSGMGWTEAFF
TRBV6-8,17,CASRPGTGGRMNTEAFF
TRBV9,18,CASSADPRPASSNYGYTF
TRBV14,19,CASSPYSGTSLGENTEAFF
TRBV19,14,CATGRDRGTGELFF
TRBV6-8,13,CASSRGTGQEQYF
TRBV5-1,14,CASSRGVEDTEAFF
TRBV11-3,15,CASSLPLGENEKLFF
TRBV6-8,12,CASSWTASGYTF
TRBV11-3,14,CASSRQRMNTEAFF
TRBV9,14,CASSPRGDTETQYF
TRBV11-3,15,CASSLTSGTGKEQYF
TRBV10-3,13,CASELSGANVLTF
TRBV6-8,16,CASSPRDFTGPTEAFF
TRBV6-8,12,CASRDGAGGYTF
TRBV19,14,CASSPDLGANVLTF
TRBV12-5,15,CASGLGTGGTGELFF
TRBV29-1,13,CSVEGGRGNEQYF
TRBV29-1,12,CSGQDRVNEQFF
TRBV15,14,CATSSRRGSEKLFF